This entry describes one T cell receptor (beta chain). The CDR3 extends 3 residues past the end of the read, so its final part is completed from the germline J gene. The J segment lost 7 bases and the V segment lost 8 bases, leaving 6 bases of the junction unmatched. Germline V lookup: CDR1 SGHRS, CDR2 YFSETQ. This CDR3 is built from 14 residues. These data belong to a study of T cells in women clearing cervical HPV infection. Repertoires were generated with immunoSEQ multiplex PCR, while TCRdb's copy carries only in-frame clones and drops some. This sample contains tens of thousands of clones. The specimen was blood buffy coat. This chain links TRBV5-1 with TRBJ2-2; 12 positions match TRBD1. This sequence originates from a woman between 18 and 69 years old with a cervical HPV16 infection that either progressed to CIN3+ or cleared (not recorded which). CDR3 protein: CASRGQGAIGELFF. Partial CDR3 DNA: TGCGCCAGTCGGGGACAGGGGGCTATCGGGGAG.